The clone carrying this TCR beta chain has a single count. This record comes from a study of T cell responses to AZD1222 COVID-19 vaccine. The V gene lost 2 bases and the J gene lost 4 bases, with 6 bases spanning the gap. This CDR3 region has 13 residues. The V gene's germline CDR1 is MRHNA and CDR2 SNTAGT. TCRdb keeps only in-frame clones here, not all; method: immunoSEQ multiplex PCR. The top ten hold approximately 10% of the sample, which has around 190,000 clones, around 90% seen once. This TCR came from an adult who received the AZD1222 COVID-19 vaccine. The rearrangement joins TRBV6-4 to TRBJ2-1, with D unclear. The sample was peripheral blood, taken 28 days after the second AZD1222 dose. CDR3 sequence reads: CASSDDLYNEQFF. DNA for the CDR3: TGTGCCAGCAGTGACGATCTTTACAATGAGCAGTTCTTC.